A selection of T cell receptor beta chains follows, all from one sample in a study of radiotherapy plus CTLA-4 blockade in lung cancer. Generated by immunoSEQ multiplex PCR, the TCRdb table keeps only in-frame clones and is missing some. Of about 48,000 clones listed, 86% were seen once; the top ten hold 15% to 20%. The sequencing used peripheral blood, collected from a patient treated with radiotherapy plus ipilimumab. Receptors were obtained from a human donor with non-small cell lung cancer that progressed on radiotherapy plus ipilimumab. Some clones in this sample may be carry-over from other donors' samples. The CDR3 runs from the conserved cysteine through the conserved F or W. Fields, in order: V gene, D gene, J gene, clone size, CDR3 DNA, CDR3 protein. D genes are given only for firm matches. The listing skips clone size in some rows; elsewhere it reads once, few, many or a size class.

v_call: TRBV30
d_call: -
j_call: TRBJ1-2
clone_size: -
cdr3_nt: TGTGCCTGGAGTGTAAGCGGGCTACTTGGCTACACCTTC
cdr3_aa: CAWSVSGLLGYTF

v_call: TRBV2
d_call: TRBD2
j_call: TRBJ2-1
clone_size: -
cdr3_nt: TGTGCCAGCAGTGAACGACTAGCGGGGGGGAATGAGCAGTTCTTC
cdr3_aa: CASSERLAGGNEQFF

v_call: TRBV28
d_call: TRBD2
j_call: TRBJ2-2
clone_size: -
cdr3_nt: TGTGCCAGCATCCCGGGAGGCTCGAACACCGGGGAGCTGTTTTTT
cdr3_aa: CASIPGGSNTGELFF

v_call: TRBV6-5
d_call: -
j_call: TRBJ1-1
clone_size: -
cdr3_nt: TGTGCCAGCAGTTACGGGGCTTGGGGGAACACTGAAGCTTTCTTT
cdr3_aa: CASSYGAWGNTEAFF

v_call: TRBV4-3
d_call: -
j_call: TRBJ2-1
clone_size: -
cdr3_nt: TGCGCCAGCAGCCAAGATAAAGGTAGCCAAATCTTC
cdr3_aa: CASSQDKGSQIF

v_call: TRBV6-4
d_call: -
j_call: TRBJ1-2
clone_size: once
cdr3_nt: TGTGCCAGCAGTCCAGAAGGACAACGGACTGGCTACACCTTC
cdr3_aa: CASSPEGQRTGYTF

v_call: TRBV7-2
d_call: -
j_call: TRBJ1-3
clone_size: once
cdr3_nt: TGTGCCAGCAGCTTAGTCGTCTCTGGAAACACCATATATTTT
cdr3_aa: CASSLVVSGNTIYF

v_call: TRBV28
d_call: TRBD1
j_call: TRBJ1-1
clone_size: -
cdr3_nt: TGTGCCAGCACCTACCCGTCGACAGGGAGGAACACTGAAGCTTTCTTT
cdr3_aa: CASTYPSTGRNTEAFF

v_call: TRBV9
d_call: -
j_call: TRBJ2-1
clone_size: -
cdr3_nt: TGTGCCAGCAGCGTAGAGTCCGGGGGTACTTACAATGAGCAGTTCTTC
cdr3_aa: CASSVESGGTYNEQFF

v_call: TRBV7-3
d_call: TRBD2
j_call: TRBJ2-1
clone_size: -
cdr3_nt: TGTGCCAGCAGCTTAACTTTCCGGGGGGGTATCGATGAGCAGTTCTTC
cdr3_aa: CASSLTFRGGIDEQFF

v_call: TRBV27
d_call: TRBD2
j_call: TRBJ2-2
clone_size: -
cdr3_nt: TGTGCCAGCAGTTTAGCGCTAGCGGGAGGGCCGACCGGGGAGCTGTTTTTT
cdr3_aa: CASSLALAGGPTGELFF

v_call: TRBV7-9
d_call: -
j_call: TRBJ2-1
clone_size: -
cdr3_nt: TGTGCCAGCAGCTTAGTAGGGGAAGACAGCAATGAGCAGTTCTTC
cdr3_aa: CASSLVGEDSNEQFF